This TCR beta chain was documented in a study of a mutant IDH1 vaccine in newly diagnosed glioma. The time point was: baseline, week 1 (first vaccination visit). Stated treatment: pre-vaccination baseline after standard-of-care therapy. The astrocytomas were IDH1-mutant, ATRX-negative, and WHO grade 3 or 4. CDR3 length equals 15 residues. V was trimmed by 0 bases and J by 4 bases, leaving 11 bases between them. Germline V gene sequence: CDR1 MGHRA, CDR2 YSYEKL. Clones were sequenced by immunoSEQ multiplex PCR, and TCRdb holds only the in-frame ones, with some missing. The profile shows about 30,000 clones, roughly 82% of them singletons.

The input for sequencing was PBMCs, taken from a glioma patient treated with radiotherapy, temozolomide or both. The clonotype was recovered from a man aged 30-40 years with glioma. The rearrangement links TRBV4-1 to TRBJ2-3, with unresolved D. The CDR3 bases are TGCGCCAGCAGCCAAGATTTCAGAAGGGCAGATACGCAGTATTTT. Protein sequence: CASSQDFRRADTQYF.